The T cell receptor (beta chain) described here comes from a study of shared clonotypes between healthy human individuals. Study observations and caveats: Researchers found naive subsets generally carried larger estimated richness than memory subsets.

CDR1 is MNHEY, CDR2 SVGAGI, per germline. There are 14 residues in the CDR3. V shed 6 bases and J shed 2 bases, with 14 bases lying between them. The genomic DNA of each subset was split evenly across several immunoSEQ plates. Libraries were prepared by immunoSEQ multiplex PCR; TCRdb keeps only in-frame clonotypes and omits some of them. The sample has about 2 million clones, roughly 95% seen once. About this clone itself: The antigen is unknown.

Naive CD8 isolation took CD45RO-negative cells positively selected for CCR7 and excluded terminally differentiated effector memory CD45RA+ cells. There were only Caucasian adults among the donors, and all lived in Nashville, Tennessee. Material for sequencing was naive CD8+ T cells sorted from blood. This sequence originates from a man aged 18 to 29 in good health. The V and J genes are TRBV6-5 and TRBJ2-7, with no clear D. The CDR3 bases are TGTGCCAGCAGCATACAAATAAATGCCTACGAGCAGTACTTC. Translated, it gives CASSIQINAYEQYF.